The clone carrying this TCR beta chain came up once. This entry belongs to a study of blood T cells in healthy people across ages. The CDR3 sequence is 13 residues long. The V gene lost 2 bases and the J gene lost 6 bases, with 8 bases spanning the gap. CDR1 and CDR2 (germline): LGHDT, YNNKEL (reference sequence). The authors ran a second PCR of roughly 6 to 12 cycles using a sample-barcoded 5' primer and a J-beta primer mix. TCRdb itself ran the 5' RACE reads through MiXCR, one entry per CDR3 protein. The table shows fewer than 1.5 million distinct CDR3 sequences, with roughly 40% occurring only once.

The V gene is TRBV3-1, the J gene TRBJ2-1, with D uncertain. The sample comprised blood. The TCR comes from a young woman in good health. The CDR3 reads CASSQFLLNEQFF. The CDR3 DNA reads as TGTGCCAGCAGCCAATTCCTACTCAATGAGCAGTTCTTC.